Listed here is a single T cell receptor (beta chain). In this sample, this clonotype turned up a few times. Its cognate antigen has yet to be identified. Per-base qualities were not stored, and no clone one base away is much larger. The library relied on 5' RACE. Sequenced using an Illumina HiSeq 2000. Template switching introduced a universal primer binding site; the final cDNA contained a unique molecular identifier, enabling accurate counting of TCR cDNA molecules. First-strand cDNA for TCR alpha and beta chains was synthesized from specific primers in the conserved constant-segment region. To control for contamination, each cDNA library was double barcoded with a SMART-Mk sample barcode plus Illumina barcodes. TruSeq adapter sequences along with Illumina sample barcodes were introduced in two successive PCR steps. The Illumina HiSeq platform was used with custom primers to sequence TCR alpha and beta cDNA libraries. From the authors' description of their analysis: Unique molecular identifiers were extracted from raw reads with MiGEC, and CDR3 positions were determined with MiXCR. For each individual, recombination models were inferred using an EM algorithm with the repgenHMM and IGoR tools. Shared clonotype analysis was performed with the tcR package in R, normalizing sharing by the product of cloneset sizes. Out-of-frame nonproductive sequences were analyzed to study raw recombination free of thymic and clonal selection effects. TCRdb itself trimmed the public reads at Q25 with fastp, ran MiXCR and retained productive beta chains. Merged by CDR3 protein, the rows form single entries marked with the most common genes and DNA. These V and J calls originate from TCRdb's pipeline instead of the authors' own analysis. This sample comprises approximately 670,000 distinct CDR3 sequences, roughly 6.2% of them detected only once. The ten top clones hold 1.5% to 2% of the sample.

Counted from cysteine to phenylalanine, this CDR3 has 15 amino acids. Just CDR3 DNA is preserved here, 45 bases in frame from base 1. Between the V and J ends, shortened by 4 bases and 1 base respectively, the junction contains 10 bases. Only healthy Caucasian donors were included. Three unrelated non-twin adults were also sequenced: a male aged 18 to 30, a male aged 50 to 60 and a female aged 50 to 60. Miltenyi CD45RO+ enrichment and human naive T-cell isolation kits were used to isolate memory (CD45RO+) and naive T cells from PBMC. The source of the sample is a study of identical twins (dated by TCRdb to the mid-2010s). Turning to the overall study: To test whether fetal clonotypes persist, the study used deep sequencing on TCR alpha and beta repertoires from monozygotic twins, unrelated adults of various ages, and cord blood. To rule out contamination, the twin experiments were replicated at different times with different library preparation protocols.

Here is what the overall study found, with its caveats: Excess twin sharing in beta out-of-frame sequences was weaker because fewer shared sequences lowered the signal-to-noise ratio. Compared with coincidental sharing between unrelated individuals, out-of-frame TCR alpha sequences shared between twins showed an excess of sequences with low generation probability. Because the same donors could not be followed over many years, the conclusions depended on cross-sectional statistical analysis. Zero-insertion analyses could be partly confounded by invariant T cells such as MAIT and iNKT, although diverse VJ usage argued against such confounding for most clonotypes. Abundant cord blood beta clonotypes had fewer insertions, young adult naive repertoires showed a similar but weaker trend, and memory repertoires showed no such trend. In monozygotic twins, recombination models systematically underestimated out-of-frame TCR alpha sharing, but the models matched the sharing seen between unrelated individuals.

The receptor chain draws on TRBV12-3 or TRBV12-4 and TRBJ2-2, with TRBD2 tentatively as D gene (6 bases match). Material for sequencing was naive T cells sorted from blood. The label giving this sample's cell subset or site can be read as: cells isolated with a human naive T-cell isolation kit. The TCR comes from a man between 18 and 29 years old in good health. In nucleotides, the sequence is TGTGCCAGCAGTTCTGGGGGGAAGAACACCGGGGAGCTGTTTTTT. Translated, this gives CASSSGGKNTGELFF.